This paragraph reports one TCR beta chain. This entry belongs to a study of CD8 T cells in Susac syndrome. V gave up 3 bases and J gave up 4 bases, with 19 bases separating them. Germline V gene data show CDR1 as LGHNA and CDR2 as YSLEER. The CDR3 is made up of 16 amino acids. CD8+ and CD4+ T cells circulating in blood were sequenced for TCR beta. RNA, at about 0.45 to 1 ug, was reverse transcribed with random hexamers. Amplification of TCR beta CDR3 was carried out by immunoSEQ multiplex PCR, which covered 54 Vbeta and 13 Jbeta segments. MiXCR was run by TCRdb on the immunoSEQ multiplex PCR reads, yielding one entry per CDR3 protein. Here the sample spans some 300,000 distinct CDR3 sequences, approximately 85% being singletons.

Sequenced material: CD8+ T cells from PBMCs. The chain couples TRBV4-3 to TRBJ2-7, with D hard to call. The clonotype originates from a human donor with multiple sclerosis. The CDR3 is CASSQGAAGFTYEQYF. Written as DNA, the CDR3 is TGCGCCAGCAGCCAGGGCGCCGCCGGGTTTACTTACGAGCAGTACTTC.